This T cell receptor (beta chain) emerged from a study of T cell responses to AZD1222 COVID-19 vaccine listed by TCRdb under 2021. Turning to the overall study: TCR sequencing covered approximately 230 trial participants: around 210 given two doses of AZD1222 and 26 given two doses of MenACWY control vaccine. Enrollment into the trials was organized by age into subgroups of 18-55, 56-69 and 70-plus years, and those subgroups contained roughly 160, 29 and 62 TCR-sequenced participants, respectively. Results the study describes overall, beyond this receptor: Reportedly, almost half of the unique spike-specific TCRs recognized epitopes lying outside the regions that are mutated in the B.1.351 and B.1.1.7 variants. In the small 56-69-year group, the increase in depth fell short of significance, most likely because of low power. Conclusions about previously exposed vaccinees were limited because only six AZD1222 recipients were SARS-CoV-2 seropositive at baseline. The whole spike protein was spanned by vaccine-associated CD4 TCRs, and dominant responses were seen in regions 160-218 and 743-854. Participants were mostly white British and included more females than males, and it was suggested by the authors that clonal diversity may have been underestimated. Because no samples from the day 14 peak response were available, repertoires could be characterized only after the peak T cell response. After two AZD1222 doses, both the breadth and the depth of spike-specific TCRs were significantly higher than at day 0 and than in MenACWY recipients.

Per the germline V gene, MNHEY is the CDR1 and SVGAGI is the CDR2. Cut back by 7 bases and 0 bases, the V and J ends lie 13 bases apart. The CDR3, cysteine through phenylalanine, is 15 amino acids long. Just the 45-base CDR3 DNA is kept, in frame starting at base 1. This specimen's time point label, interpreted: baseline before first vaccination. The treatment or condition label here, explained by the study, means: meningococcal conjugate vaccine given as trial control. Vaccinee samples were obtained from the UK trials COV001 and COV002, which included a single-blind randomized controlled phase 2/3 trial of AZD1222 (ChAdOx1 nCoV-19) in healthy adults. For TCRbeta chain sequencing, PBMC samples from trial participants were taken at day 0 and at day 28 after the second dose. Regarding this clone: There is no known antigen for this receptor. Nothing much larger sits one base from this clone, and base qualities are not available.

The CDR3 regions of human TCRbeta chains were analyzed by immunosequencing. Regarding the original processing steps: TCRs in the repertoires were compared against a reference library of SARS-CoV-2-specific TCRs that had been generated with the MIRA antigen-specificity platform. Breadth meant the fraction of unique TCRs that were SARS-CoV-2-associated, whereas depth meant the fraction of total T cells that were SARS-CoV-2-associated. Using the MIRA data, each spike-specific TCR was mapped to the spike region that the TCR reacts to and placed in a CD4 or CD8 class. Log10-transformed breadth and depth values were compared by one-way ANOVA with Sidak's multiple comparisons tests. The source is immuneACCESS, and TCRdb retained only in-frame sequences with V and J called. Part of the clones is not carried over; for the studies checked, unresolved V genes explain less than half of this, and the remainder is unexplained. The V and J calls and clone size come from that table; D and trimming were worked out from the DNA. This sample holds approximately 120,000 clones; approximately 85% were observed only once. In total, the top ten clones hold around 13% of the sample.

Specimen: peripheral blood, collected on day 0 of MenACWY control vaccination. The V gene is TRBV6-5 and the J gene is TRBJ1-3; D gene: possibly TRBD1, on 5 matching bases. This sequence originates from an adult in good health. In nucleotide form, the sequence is TGTGCCAGCACTAATTGGGGGACCTCTGGAAACACCATATATTTT. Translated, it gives CASTNWGTSGNTIYF.